This T cell receptor beta chain was identified in a study of blood T cell repertoires in COVID-19. J was trimmed by 3 bases and V by 5 bases; bases with no gene match: 7. The CDR3 loop spans 15 amino acids. The V gene's germline CDR1 is SGHAT and CDR2 FQNNGV. TCRdb keeps only in-frame clones here, not all; method: immunoSEQ multiplex PCR. The data contain around 50,000 clones, 70% to 90% of them singletons. This receptor was obtained from a man aged 45-65 years with active COVID-19. Sequencing used peripheral blood. This chain connects TRBV11-2 to TRBJ2-5; 9 nucleotides align to TRBD2. The CDR3 is CASSLGTSQKETQYF. The CDR3 bases are TGTGCCAGCAGCCTGGGGACTAGCCAAAAAGAGACCCAGTACTTC.